This TCR beta chain was identified in a study of human T cells and chemical hapten exposure. Total RNA was extracted from unfractionated whole blood. This clonotype has ten or more counts. Authors' analysis steps: Counts of TCRs in each sample centred on a median of roughly 89,000 and extended from around 25,000 to 690,000. One entry per CDR3 protein results from TCRdb running MiXCR on the 5' RACE reads. These V and J calls derive from TCRdb rather than the authors' analysis. The sample consists of approximately 150,000 distinct CDR3 sequences, around 4% of them appearing once. In germline, CDR1 is SEHNR, CDR2 FQNEAQ (reference sequence). The CDR3 spans 12 residues. V dropped 7 bases and J dropped 6 bases, with 13 bases sitting between them.

This clonotype was sampled from a female donor in good health. This chain uses TRBV7-9 with TRBJ2-7, with D possibly TRBD1 on 5 matching bases. CDR3 in amino acids: CASNALGPEQYF. The CDR3 DNA sequence: TGTGCCAGCAACGCTCTGGGGCCCGAGCAGTACTTC.